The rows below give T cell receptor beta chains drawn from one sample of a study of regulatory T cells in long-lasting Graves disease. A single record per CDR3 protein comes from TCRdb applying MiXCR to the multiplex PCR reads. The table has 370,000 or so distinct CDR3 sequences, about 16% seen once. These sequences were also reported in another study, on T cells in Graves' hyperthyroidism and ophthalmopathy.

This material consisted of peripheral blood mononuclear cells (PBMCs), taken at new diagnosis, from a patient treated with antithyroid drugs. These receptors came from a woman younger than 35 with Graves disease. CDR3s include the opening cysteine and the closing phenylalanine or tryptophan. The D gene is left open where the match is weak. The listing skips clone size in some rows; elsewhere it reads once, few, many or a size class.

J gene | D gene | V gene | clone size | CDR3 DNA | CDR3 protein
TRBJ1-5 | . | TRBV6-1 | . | TGTGCCAGCAGTGAAGCGACAGACTATAGCAATCAGCCCCAGCATTTT | CASSEATDYSNQPQHF
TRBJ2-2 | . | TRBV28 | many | TGTGCCAGCAGTTTACCGGGCCCGAACACCGGGGAGCTGTTTTTT | CASSLPGPNTGELFF
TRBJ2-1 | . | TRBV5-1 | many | TGCGCCAGCAGCATAAAAACTAGCACCGATGAGCAGTTCTTC | CASSIKTSTDEQFF
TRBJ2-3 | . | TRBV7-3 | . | TGTGCCAGCAGCTCCTCCGGTGGAGCAGATACGCAGTATTTT | CASSSSGGADTQYF
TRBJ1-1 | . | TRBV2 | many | TGTGCCAGCAGTGGGTGGAGGGTCGCTGAAGCTTTCTTT | CASSGWRVAEAFF
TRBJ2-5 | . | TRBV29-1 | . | TGCAGCCTCCATGACGGGATACAAGAGACCCAGTACTTC | CSLHDGIQETQYF
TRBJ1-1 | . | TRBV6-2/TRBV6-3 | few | TGTGCCAGCAGTTACGGGGGCGCTGAGAACACTGAAGCTTTCTTT | CASSYGGAENTEAFF
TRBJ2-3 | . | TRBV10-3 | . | TGTGCCATCAGTGATCCCAGCACAGATACGCAGTATTTT | CAISDPSTDTQYF
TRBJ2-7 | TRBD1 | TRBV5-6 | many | TGTGCCAGCAGCCCGGGACAGGACACCTCCCAGTACTTC | CASSPGQDTSQYF
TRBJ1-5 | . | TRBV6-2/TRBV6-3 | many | TGTGCCAGCAGTGTAGCGGTGAAGAGGGGGGGCAATCAGCCCCAGCATTTT | CASSVAVKRGGNQPQHF
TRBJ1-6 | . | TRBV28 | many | TGTGCCAGCAGAATCGGTGGAGCGAATTCACCCCTCCACTTT | CASRIGGANSPLHF
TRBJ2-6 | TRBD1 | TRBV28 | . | TGTGCCAGCCTCCCAGGGGGCCTCTCTGGGGCCAACGTCCTGACTTTC | CASLPGGLSGANVLTF
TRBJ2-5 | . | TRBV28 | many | TGTGCCAGCAGCTTCCTCCCCATCGGTAGGGGCGCGGAGACCCAGTACTTC | CASSFLPIGRGAETQYF
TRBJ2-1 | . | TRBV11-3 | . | TGTGCCAGCAGCTTCGCGGGCTTCGGGGAGCAGTTCTTC | CASSFAGFGEQFF
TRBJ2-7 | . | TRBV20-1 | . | TGCAGTGCTAGAGATGGGTTCTCCTACGAGCAGTACTTC | CSARDGFSYEQYF
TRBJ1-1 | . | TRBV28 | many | TGTGCCAGCAGTTTATATACGGGGATGAACACTGAAGCTTTCTTT | CASSLYTGMNTEAFF
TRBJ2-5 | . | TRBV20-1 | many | TGCAGTGCTAGAGTTGAGGGGTGGGGGGAGACCCAGTACTTC | CSARVEGWGETQYF
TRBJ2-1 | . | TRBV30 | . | TGTGCCTGGAGCCCTCCCCGGACGAGCTCCTACAGTGAGCAGTTCTTC | CAWSPPRTSSYSEQFF
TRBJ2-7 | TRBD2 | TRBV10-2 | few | TGCGCCAGCAGTGAGTCAGTGGTAGCGGGGAGGGGCGAGCAGTACTTC | CASSESVVAGRGEQYF
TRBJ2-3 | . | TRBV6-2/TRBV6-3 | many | TGTGCCAGCAGAATCATAGCCACAGATACGCAGTATTTT | CASRIIATDTQYF
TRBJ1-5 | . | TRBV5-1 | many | TGCGCCAGCAGCCCTATGCCTTCAGGGGACCAGCCCCAGCATTTT | CASSPMPSGDQPQHF
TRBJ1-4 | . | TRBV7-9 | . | TGTGCCAGCGGCTTAGTAGAGGGCACTAATGAAAAACTGTTTTTT | CASGLVEGTNEKLFF
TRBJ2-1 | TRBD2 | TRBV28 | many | TGTGCCAGCAGTTCTAGCGGGAGTACGTCCTACAATGAGCAGTTCTTC | CASSSSGSTSYNEQFF
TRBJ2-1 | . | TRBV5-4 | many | TGTGCCAGCAGCCGGGACGGAGGGACCTACAATGAGCAGTTCTTC | CASSRDGGTYNEQFF
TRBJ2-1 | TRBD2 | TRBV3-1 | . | TGTGCCAGCAGCCAAGGTCAACTAGCGGGGTTCTACAATGAGCAGTTCTTC | CASSQGQLAGFYNEQFF
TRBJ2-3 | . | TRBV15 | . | TGTGCCACCAGCTTGGGGGCCCCTAGCACAGATACGCAGTATTTT | CATSLGAPSTDTQYF
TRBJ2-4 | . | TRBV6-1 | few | TGTGCCAGCATCCAGGGTAAAAACATTCAGTACTTC | CASIQGKNIQYF
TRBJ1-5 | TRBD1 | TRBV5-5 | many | TGTGCCAGCAGCCGGGGAGGACAGGGGCATCAGCCCCAGCATTTT | CASSRGGQGHQPQHF
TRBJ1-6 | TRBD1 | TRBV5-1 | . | TGCGCCAGCAGCCTGGGGGGGACAGGGAGTGGTTCACCCCTCCACTTT | CASSLGGTGSGSPLHF
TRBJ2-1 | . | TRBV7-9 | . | TGTGCCAGCAGCCTCTCTGGGTGGGAGCAGTTCTTC | CASSLSGWEQFF
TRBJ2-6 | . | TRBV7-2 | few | TGTGCCAGCAGCTTCACAGTTCTTGGGGCCAACGTCCTGACTTTC | CASSFTVLGANVLTF
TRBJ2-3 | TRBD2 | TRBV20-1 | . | TGCAGTGCCCCAACTAGCGGGAGGACCTTGAGGGCGCAGTATTTT | CSAPTSGRTLRAQYF
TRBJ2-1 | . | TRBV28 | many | TGTGCCAGCAGTTCGGCCCAAGACCCATTCGCGTTCTTC | CASSSAQDPFAFF
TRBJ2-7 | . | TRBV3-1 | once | TGTGCCAGCAGCCAAGAACTTGGACAGAACTCCTACGAGCAGTACTTC | CASSQELGQNSYEQYF
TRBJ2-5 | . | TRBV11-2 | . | TGTGCCAGCAGCTATACTGCTACGGGAGAGACCCAGTACTTC | CASSYTATGETQYF
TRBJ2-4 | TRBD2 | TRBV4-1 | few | TGCGCCAGCAGCCAAGTTCCAGCGGGGCTAGCCAAAAACATTCAGTACTTC | CASSQVPAGLAKNIQYF
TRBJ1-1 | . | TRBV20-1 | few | TGCAGTGCTAGAACAAAGGGTGAAGCTTTCTTT | CSARTKGEAFF
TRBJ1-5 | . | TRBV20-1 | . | TGCAGTGCTGCTCACAGGGATCAGCCCCAGCATTTT | CSAAHRDQPQHF
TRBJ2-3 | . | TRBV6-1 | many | TGTGCCAGCAGACGGGGGACGTCCATCACAGATACGCAGTATTTT | CASRRGTSITDTQYF
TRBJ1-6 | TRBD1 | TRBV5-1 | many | TGCGCCAGCAGCTTGGACAGGGGTAGCTCCTATAATTCACCCCTCCACTTT | CASSLDRGSSYNSPLHF
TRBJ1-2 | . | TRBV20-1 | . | TGCAGTGCTAGAGTCTCGGAGAAGAACTATGGCTACACCTTC | CSARVSEKNYGYTF
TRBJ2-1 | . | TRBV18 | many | TGTGCCAGCTCGCTTTCCCGAGGGGGGAACAATGAGCAGTTCTTC | CASSLSRGGNNEQFF